This TCR beta chain was sequenced in a study of blood T cell repertoires in COVID-19. Overall study context: Samples representing acute and convalescent COVID-19 were sourced from the United States, Italy and Spain.

CDR1 is SGHNT, CDR2 YENEEA, per germline. There are 16 residues in the CDR3. J lost 7 bases, V lost 4 bases, and 4 bases had no gene match. Data came from immunoSEQ multiplex PCR; TCRdb stores just in-frame clones and leaves some out. Altogether over 200,000 clones are present, over 75% being singletons, with the ten largest covering around 16%. Donors in Cohort 3 who had recovered were those with two negative PCRs, healthcare professional clearance, or resolution of their symptoms. J is TRBJ2-4 and V is TRBV11-3; 16 bases fit TRBD2. The sample was PBMCs or T cells enriched from blood (not recorded which). This sequence originates from a man between 18 and 29 years old who had recovered from COVID-19. CDR3 loop: CASSWGLAGGRNIQYF. The CDR3 DNA reads as TGTGCCAGCAGCTGGGGACTAGCGGGAGGGCGGAACATTCAGTACTTC.